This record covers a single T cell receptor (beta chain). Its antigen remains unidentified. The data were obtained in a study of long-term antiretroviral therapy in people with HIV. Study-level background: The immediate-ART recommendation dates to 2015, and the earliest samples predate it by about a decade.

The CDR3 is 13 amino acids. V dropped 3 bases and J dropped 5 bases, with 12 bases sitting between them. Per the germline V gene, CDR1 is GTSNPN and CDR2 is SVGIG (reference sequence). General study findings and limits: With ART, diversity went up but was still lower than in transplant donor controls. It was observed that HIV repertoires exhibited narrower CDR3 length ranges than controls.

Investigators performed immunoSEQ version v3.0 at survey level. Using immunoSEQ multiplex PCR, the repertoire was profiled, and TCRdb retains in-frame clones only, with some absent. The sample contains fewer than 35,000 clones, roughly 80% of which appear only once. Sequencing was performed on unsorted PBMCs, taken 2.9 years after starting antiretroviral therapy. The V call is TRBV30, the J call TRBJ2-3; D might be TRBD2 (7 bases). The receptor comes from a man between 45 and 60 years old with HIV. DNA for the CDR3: TGTGCCTGGAGAGGGGGGGTTGAAGATACGCAGTATTTT. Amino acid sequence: CAWRGGVEDTQYF.